This T cell receptor (beta chain) was sequenced for a study of T cell repertoires in cytomegalovirus infection. From the reads, TCRdb called clonotypes with MiXCR, one entry per CDR3 protein. The repertoire holds about 360,000 distinct CDR3 sequences, with less than 20% as singletons. Trimming removed 3 bases from V and 5 bases from J, with 5 bases in between. This CDR3 is 12 amino acids long. CDR1 and CDR2 (germline): SGHAT, FQNNGV. This clonotype was detected only a few times. This clonotype originated in a human donor in good health (CMV status not recorded). Some clones in this sample may be carry-over from other donors' samples. Sequenced: PBMCs. The chain has TRBV11-2 and TRBJ2-1; D is undetermined. The DNA for the CDR3 is TGTGCCAGCAGCTTGGCTAACAATGAGCAGTTCTTC. Translation gives CASSLANNEQFF.